The entry that follows covers one T cell receptor (beta chain) sequence. Its antigen is not known. The PCR was carried out with 60 Vbeta primers and 13 Jbeta primers. TCRdb's copy holds only in-frame clones and misses some; the assay was immunoSEQ multiplex PCR. The repertoire holds around 130,000 clones, with 82% as singletons. This sample is drawn from a study of cytomegalovirus exposure and HLA in healthy donors. The study, taken as a whole, reports: A list of roughly 160 TCR beta chains associated with cytomegalovirus was given. Accurate prediction of HLA-A and HLA-B alleles (for most subjects) was reportedly achieved from TCR beta sequences. With later analysis, a missense DCLRE1C variant became linked to TCR beta V- and J-gene trimming.

This CDR3 comprises 14 residues. Per the germline V gene, CDR1 is MDHEN and CDR2 is SYDVKM. Trimming removed 7 bases from V and 5 bases from J, with 12 bases in between. What was sequenced was PBMCs. The chain links TRBV28 to TRBJ1-6, with D unresolved. This clonotype was sampled from a woman aged 18-29 years in good health and CMV-seronegative. The CDR3 protein is CASMRVEHNSPLHF. The CDR3 nucleotides are TGTGCCAGCATGCGGGTCGAACATAATTCACCCCTCCACTTT.